The 15 T cell receptor beta chains listed next were all sequenced from one sample in a study of shared clonotypes between healthy human individuals. The assay was immunoSEQ multiplex PCR, and TCRdb's table has in-frame clones only and misses some. The top ten clones hold 30% to 35% of a sample with approximately 640,000 clones, around 91% of them seen once. Input material: memory CD8+ T cells from PBMCs. Subset defined: CD45RO+ cells pooled with CCR7-negative TemRA cells. The receptors shown here come from a man younger than 30 in good health. Some clones in this sample may be carry-over from other donors' samples.

In DNA, the CDR3 is TGCGCCAGCTCTAAGTTAGGTAGCGGTGAGCAGTTCTTC. Translation: CASSKLGSGEQFF. The V gene is TRBV4-1, the J gene TRBJ2-1, with D maybe TRBD2 (6 bases). CDR3 length: 13 residues. Trimming stripped 8 bases from V and 9 bases from J, with 17 bases between. Germline V gene data show CDR1 as MGHRA and CDR2 as YSYEKL.

This chain links TRBV28 with TRBJ2-5; D not certain. CDR1 and CDR2 from the germline V gene are MDHEN and SYDVKM. The CDR3 is 14 residues long. The V and J ends lost 3 bases and 5 bases respectively, with 13 bases between them. The CDR3, as DNA: TGTGCCAGCAGTTTTTTTATAAACGGGGAGACCCAGTACTTC. Protein: CASSFFINGETQYF.

The rearrangement links TRBV19 to TRBJ1-5; D call uncertain. The CDR3 is 14 residues long. Deletions cut 5 bases from V and 0 bases from J, with 8 bases between. Germline values: CDR1 LNHDA, CDR2 SQIVND (reference sequence). CDR3 DNA sequence: TGTGCCAGTAGTGTTACATATAGCAATCAGCCCCAGCATTTT. Translation: CASSVTYSNQPQHF.

The CDR3 coding sequence is TGTGCCAGCAGCCCGGGTCGTCCTTGGGAGCAGTACTTC. Protein product: CASSPGRPWEQYF. This rearrangement joins TRBV5-6 to TRBJ2-7; D remains unclear. This CDR3 has 13 residues. CDR1 is SGHDT and CDR2 is YYEEEE in the germline V gene. V lost 4 bases, J lost 7 bases, and 15 bases lay in between.

The chain recombines TRBV7-9 with TRBJ1-5; D gene uncertain. V gave up 6 bases and J gave up 3 bases, with 9 bases separating them. This CDR3 has 13 residues. Germline-derived CDR1 and CDR2 are SEHNR and FQNEAQ (reference sequence). The CDR3 loop reads CASSDNPNQPQHF. The CDR3 nucleotides are TGTGCCAGCAGTGACAATCCCAATCAGCCCCAGCATTTT.

This clone was found once. The chain combines TRBV5-1 with TRBJ1-2; D is possibly TRBD1 (6 bases). CDR1 is SGHRS, CDR2 YFSETQ, per germline. This CDR3 comprises 15 residues. V was cut by 4 bases and J by 3 bases, with 16 bases left in between. In DNA form, the CDR3 reads TGCGCCAGCAGCGTGGATTACAGGGTGGACTATGGCTACACCTTC. The encoded protein is CASSVDYRVDYGYTF.

V gene TRBV13 combines with J gene TRBJ2-3; 9 bases align to TRBD1. The germline V gene encodes CDR1 PRHDT and CDR2 FYEKMQ (reference sequence). CDR3 length equals 15 residues. The ends lost 4 bases at V and 4 bases at J; junction bases unmatched: 6. As DNA, the CDR3 is TGTGCCAGCAGCTACAAGGACAGGGGCCCAGATACGCAGTATTTT. Translating it yields CASSYKDRGPDTQYF.

The J gene is TRBJ2-1, the V gene TRBV30, with D perhaps being TRBD1 or TRBD2 (5 bases each). The CDR3 spans 11 residues. With 5 bases removed from V and 15 bases from J, the gap between germline ends came to 17 bases. Per germline, CDR1 GTSNPN and CDR2 SVGIG (reference sequence). The CDR3 nucleotides read TGTGCCTGGGCCAGGCTCGGGACCCCGTTCTTC. It translates to CAWARLGTPFF.

CDR3 DNA: TGTGCCAGCTCCGGGACAGGGGCGTCCCCGGGCACCGGGGAGCTGTTTTTT. It translates to CASSGTGASPGTGELFF. The chain has TRBV2 and TRBJ2-2; 10 bases match TRBD1. CDR3 length equals 17 residues. V lost 8 bases, J lost 4 bases, and 13 bases stayed unmatched. CDR1 SNHLY and CDR2 FYNNEI come from the germline V gene.

V usage is TRBV28 and J usage is TRBJ1-1; 8 bases fit TRBD1. Germline V gene sequence: CDR1 MDHEN, CDR2 SYDVKM. The CDR3 length is 14 residues. V was pared by 2 bases and J by 4 bases, with 3 bases of the junction left unmatched. CDR3 bases: TGTGCCAGCAGTTTAGGCAGGGGGCTCACTGAAGCTTTCTTT. Residues: CASSLGRGLTEAFF.

This clone was counted a single time. This CDR3 is CASSPPGADPYEQYF. The CDR3 bases are TGTGCCAGCAGCCCCCCGGGGGCAGACCCCTACGAGCAGTACTTC. V is TRBV7-9 and J is TRBJ2-7; D tentatively fits TRBD1 or TRBD2 (6 bases each). Germline V lookup: CDR1 SEHNR, CDR2 FQNEAQ (reference sequence). Trimming removed 5 bases at V and 2 bases at J, with 16 bases between. The CDR3 runs 15 residues.

The chain is built from TRBV10-3 and TRBJ1-4, with 7 bases lining up with TRBD1. V dropped 4 bases and J dropped 8; count of bases not matched to a gene: 13. This CDR3 contains 16 residues. Germline CDR1 is ENHRY and CDR2 is SYGVKD. The CDR3 nucleotides read TGTGCCATCAGTGTCGCCCCGACAGGGCGGGGGGAAAAACTGTTTTTT. Amino acids: CAISVAPTGRGEKLFF.

V and J are TRBV28 and TRBJ2-7; 12 nucleotides align to TRBD2. The CDR3 runs 13 residues. Germline CDR1 MDHEN, CDR2 SYDVKM. The ends lost 7 bases at V and 5 bases at J; junction bases unmatched: 3. The CDR3 is CASTSGRADEQYF. CDR3 nucleotides: TGTGCCAGCACTAGCGGGAGGGCCGACGAGCAGTACTTC. Based on the CDR3 plus reference TRBV28 and TRBJ2-7, the full variable domain is DVKVTQSSRYLVKRTGEKVFLECVQDMDHENMFWYRQDPGLGLRLIYFSYDVKMKEKGDIPEGYSVSREKKERFSLILESASTNQTSMYLCASTSGRADEQYFGPGTRLTVT.

This clone was seen once. Written as DNA, the CDR3 is TGTGCCAGCAGTCAGGACAGAGTCTCCTACGAGCAGTACTTC. Translating gives CASSQDRVSYEQYF. V is TRBV28 and J is TRBJ2-7, with D perhaps matching TRBD1 (6 bases). The CDR3 extends over 14 amino acids. V lost 5 bases, J lost 0 bases, and 11 bases lay in between. CDR1 and CDR2 from the germline V gene are MDHEN and SYDVKM.

Of note for this clone: At the DNA level, this CDR3 is encoded by other sequences in the same sample as well. The chain recombines TRBV7-9 with TRBJ1-1; perhaps TRBD1 as D (6 bases). Germline V gene sequence: CDR1 SEHNR, CDR2 FQNEAQ (reference sequence). Deletions cut 3 bases from V and 1 base from J, with 9 bases between. CDR3 length: 14 amino acids. CDR3: CASSFGGGNTEAFF. CDR3 sequence (DNA): TGTGCCAGCAGCTTTGGAGGGGGGAACACTGAAGCTTTCTTT.